The sample holds one count of the clone carrying this T cell receptor (beta chain). Its antigen is unknown. This specimen belongs to a study of blood T cells in healthy people across ages. Study-level findings and limits: Donors of long life had a larger count of naive CD4+ cells and greater diversity than aged donors. It was held that diversity estimates obtained from one million T cells represented underestimates. PBMC samples, being unsorted, prevented any conclusive comparison of naive and antigen-experienced cells.

The CDR3 covers 14 residues. Deletions cut 1 base from V and 5 bases from J, with 13 bases between. From germline, CDR1 is SGHRS and CDR2 YFSETQ. A second about 7 to 11 cycle PCR used barcoded and J-beta primers. TCRdb called the 5' RACE reads again in MiXCR, with one record for every CDR3 protein. Among fewer than 800,000 distinct CDR3 sequences, more than 20% were seen once, and the ten largest hold roughly 3.6%. Sequenced: blood. The chain links TRBV5-1 to TRBJ2-7, with D hard to call. The source of this sequence is a man aged 65 to 79 in good health. In DNA form, the CDR3 reads TGCGCCAGCAGCTTGTCGGCTGTTCTCGACGAGCAGTACTTC. Amino acid sequence: CASSLSAVLDEQYF.